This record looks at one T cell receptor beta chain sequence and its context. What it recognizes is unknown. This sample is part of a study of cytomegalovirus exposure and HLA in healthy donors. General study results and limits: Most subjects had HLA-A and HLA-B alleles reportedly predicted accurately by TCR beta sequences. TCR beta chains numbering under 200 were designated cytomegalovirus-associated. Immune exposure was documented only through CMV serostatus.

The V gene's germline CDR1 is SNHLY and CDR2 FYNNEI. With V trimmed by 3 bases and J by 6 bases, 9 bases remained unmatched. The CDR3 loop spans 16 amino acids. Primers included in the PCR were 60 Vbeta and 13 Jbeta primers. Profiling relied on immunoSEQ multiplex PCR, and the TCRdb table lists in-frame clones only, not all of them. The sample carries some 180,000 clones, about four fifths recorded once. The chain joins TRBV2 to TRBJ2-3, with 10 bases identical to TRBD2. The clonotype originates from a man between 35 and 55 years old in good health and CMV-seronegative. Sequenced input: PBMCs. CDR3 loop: CASSDELAGYRDTQYF. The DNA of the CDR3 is TGTGCCAGCAGTGATGAACTAGCGGGGTACAGGGATACGCAGTATTTT. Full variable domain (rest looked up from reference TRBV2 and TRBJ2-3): EPEVTQTPSHQVTQMGQEVILRCVPISNHLYFYWYRQILGQKVEFLVSFYNNEISEKSEIFDDQFSVERPDGSNFTLKIRSTKLEDSAMYFCASSDELAGYRDTQYFGPGTRLTVL.